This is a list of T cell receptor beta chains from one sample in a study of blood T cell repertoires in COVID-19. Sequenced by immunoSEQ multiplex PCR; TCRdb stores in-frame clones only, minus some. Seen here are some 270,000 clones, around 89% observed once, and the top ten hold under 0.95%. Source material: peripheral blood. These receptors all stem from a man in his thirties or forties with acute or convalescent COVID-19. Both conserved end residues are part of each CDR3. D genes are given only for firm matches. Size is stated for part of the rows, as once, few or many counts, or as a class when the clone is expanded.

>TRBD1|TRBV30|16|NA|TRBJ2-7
CAWSVVGTASSYEQYF
TGTGCCTGGAGTGTGGTGGGGACAGCGAGCTCCTACGAGCAGTACTTC
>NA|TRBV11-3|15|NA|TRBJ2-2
CASSLVRGVTGELFF
TGTGCCAGCAGCTTAGTCAGGGGTGTCACCGGGGAGCTGTTTTTT
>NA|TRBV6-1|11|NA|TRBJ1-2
CASSESGGYTF
TGTGCCAGCAGTGAATCGGGTGGCTACACCTTC
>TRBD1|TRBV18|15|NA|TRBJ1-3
CASSPERQGWNTIYF
TGTGCCAGCTCGCCAGAGAGACAGGGTTGGAACACCATATATTTT
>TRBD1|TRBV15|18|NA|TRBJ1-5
CATSRATAGTGANQPQHF
TGTGCCACCAGCAGAGCCACTGCCGGGACAGGGGCCAATCAGCCCCAGCATTTT
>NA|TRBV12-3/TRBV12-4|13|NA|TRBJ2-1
CASRAIRGDEQFF
TGTGCCAGCAGGGCCATCCGCGGCGATGAGCAGTTCTTC
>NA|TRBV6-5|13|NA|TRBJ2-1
CASSLGPVNEQFF
TGTGCCAGCAGTCTTGGGCCAGTCAATGAGCAGTTCTTC
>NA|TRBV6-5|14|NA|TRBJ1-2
CASSGGQRSYGYTF
TGTGCCAGCAGCGGTGGACAGAGGAGCTATGGCTACACCTTC
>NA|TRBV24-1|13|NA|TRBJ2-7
CATSLGGSDEQYF
TGTGCCACCAGTCTCGGGGGTTCGGACGAGCAGTACTTC
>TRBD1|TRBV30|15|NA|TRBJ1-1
CAWRPQTGGRSEAFF
TGTGCCTGGAGGCCACAGACAGGGGGACGGTCTGAAGCTTTCTTT
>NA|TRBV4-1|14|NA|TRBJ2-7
CASSQVTWGGEQYF
TGCGCCAGCAGCCAAGTTACTTGGGGAGGCGAGCAGTACTTC
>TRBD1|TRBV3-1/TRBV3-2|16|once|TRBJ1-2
CASSQNFGQDRYGYTF
TGTGCCAGCAGCCAAAACTTCGGACAGGACCGCTATGGCTACACCTTC
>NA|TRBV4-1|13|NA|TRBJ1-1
CASSQSLNTEAFF
TGCGCCAGCAGCCAAAGCTTGAACACTGAAGCTTTCTTT
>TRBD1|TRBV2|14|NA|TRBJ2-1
CATKTGAPPNEQFF
TGTGCCACCAAGACAGGGGCCCCCCCCAATGAGCAGTTCTTC
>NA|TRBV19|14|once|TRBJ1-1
CASSIIGGNTEAFF
TGTGCCAGTAGTATAATCGGAGGTAACACTGAAGCTTTCTTT
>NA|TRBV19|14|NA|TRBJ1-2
CATSRQQDLYGYTF
TGTGCCACCTCCCGACAGCAAGATCTATATGGCTACACCTTC
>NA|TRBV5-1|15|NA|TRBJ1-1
CASSFNGLMNTEAFF
TGCGCCAGCAGCTTTAATGGCTTAATGAACACTGAAGCTTTCTTT
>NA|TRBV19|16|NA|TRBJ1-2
CASSSLLGRSNYGYTF
TGTGCCAGTAGTTCTCTCCTGGGCAGGTCTAACTATGGCTACACCTTC
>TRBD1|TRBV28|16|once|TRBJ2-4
CASSLGTGGPQNIQYF
TGTGCCAGCAGTTTAGGGACAGGGGGTCCGCAAAACATTCAGTACTTC
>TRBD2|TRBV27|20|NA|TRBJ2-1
CASSTYREWEGTSGDNEQFF
TGTGCCAGCAGTACCTACCGGGAGTGGGAGGGGACTAGCGGGGACAATGAGCAGTTCTTC
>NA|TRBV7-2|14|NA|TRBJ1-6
CASSLMRQNSPLHF
TGTGCCAGCAGCTTAATGAGACAGAATTCACCCCTCCACTTT
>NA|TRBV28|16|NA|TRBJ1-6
CASSARGALNNSPLHF
TGTGCCAGCAGTGCCCGGGGGGCCCTCAATAATTCACCCCTCCACTTT
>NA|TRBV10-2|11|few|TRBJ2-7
CASLTGYEQYF
TGCGCCAGCCTGACAGGCTACGAGCAGTACTTC
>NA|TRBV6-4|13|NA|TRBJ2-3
CASREHGTDTQYF
TGTGCCAGCAGAGAACACGGCACAGATACGCAGTATTTT
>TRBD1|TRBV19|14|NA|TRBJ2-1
CASSRTGAYNEQFF
TGTGCCAGTAGTCGGACAGGGGCATACAATGAGCAGTTCTTC
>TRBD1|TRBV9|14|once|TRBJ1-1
CASSERTGGTEAFF
TGTGCCAGCAGCGAGCGGACAGGGGGGACTGAAGCTTTCTTT
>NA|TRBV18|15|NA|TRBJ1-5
CASSPSSGGRQPQHF
TGTGCCAGCTCACCGTCGAGCGGGGGACGGCAGCCCCAGCATTTT
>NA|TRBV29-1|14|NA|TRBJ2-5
CSVPKSGSGETQYF
TGCAGCGTCCCCAAGAGTGGTTCGGGAGAGACCCAGTACTTC
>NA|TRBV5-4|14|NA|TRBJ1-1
CASSLQQSNTEAFF
TGTGCCAGCAGCTTGCAACAGAGTAACACTGAAGCTTTCTTT
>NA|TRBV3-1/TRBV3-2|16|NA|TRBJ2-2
CASSQEGAVGTGELFF
TGTGCCAGCAGCCAAGAGGGGGCGGTAGGAACCGGGGAGCTGTTTTTT
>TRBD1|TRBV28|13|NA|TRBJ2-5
CASRDGTEETQYF
TGTGCCAGCAGAGACGGGACAGAGGAGACCCAGTACTTC
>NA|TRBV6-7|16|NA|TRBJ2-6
CASRENSNSGANVLTF
TGTGCCAGCAGGGAAAACAGCAACTCTGGGGCCAACGTCCTGACTTTC
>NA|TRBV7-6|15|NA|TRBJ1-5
CASGPGGHSNQPQHF
TGTGCCAGCGGACCCGGGGGGCATAGCAATCAGCCCCAGCATTTT
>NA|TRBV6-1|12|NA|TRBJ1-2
CASSERYYGYTF
TGTGCCAGCAGTGAACGTTACTATGGCTACACCTTC
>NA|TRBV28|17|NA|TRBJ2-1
CASSFRTYTSSYNEQFF
TGTGCCAGCAGTTTCCGGACGTACACTAGCTCCTACAATGAGCAGTTCTTC
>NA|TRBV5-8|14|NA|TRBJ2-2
CASSPAGSTGELFF
TGTGCCAGCAGCCCTGCAGGGTCCACCGGGGAGCTGTTTTTT
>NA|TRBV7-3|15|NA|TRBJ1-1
CASSRLTALNTEAFF
TGTGCCAGCAGCCGCCTGACAGCCCTAAACACTGAAGCTTTCTTT
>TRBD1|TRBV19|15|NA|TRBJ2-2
CASSISGQLTGELFF
TGTGCCAGTAGTATTTCGGGACAGCTCACCGGGGAGCTGTTTTTT
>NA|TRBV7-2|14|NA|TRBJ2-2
CASSPRFGGGELFF
TGTGCCAGCAGCCCCCGGTTCGGGGGCGGGGAGCTGTTTTTT
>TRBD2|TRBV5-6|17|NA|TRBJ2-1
CASSLRLLAEAYNEQFF
TGTGCCAGCAGCTTGCGGTTACTAGCGGAGGCATACAATGAGCAGTTCTTC
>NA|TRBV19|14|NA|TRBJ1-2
CASSISAGKVGYTF
TGTGCCAGTAGTATTTCGGCAGGGAAGGTTGGCTACACCTTC
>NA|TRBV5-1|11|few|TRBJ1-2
CASTGDYGYTF
TGCGCCAGCACCGGGGATTATGGCTACACCTTC
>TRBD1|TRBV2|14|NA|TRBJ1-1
CANSLGQAYFEAFF
TGTGCCAACTCTCTCGGACAGGCATATTTTGAAGCTTTCTTT
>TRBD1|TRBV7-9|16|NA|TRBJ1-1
CASSFGTGWGGTEAFF
TGTGCCAGCAGCTTCGGGACAGGGTGGGGAGGAACTGAAGCTTTCTTT
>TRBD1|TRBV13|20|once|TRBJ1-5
CASSLGLNRGLGYSNQPQHF
TGTGCCAGCAGCTTAGGACTAAACAGGGGGCTTGGATATAGCAATCAGCCCCAGCATTTT
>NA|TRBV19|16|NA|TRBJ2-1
CASSILGRGVNNEQFF
TGTGCCAGTAGTATACTTGGGCGGGGAGTAAACAATGAGCAGTTCTTC
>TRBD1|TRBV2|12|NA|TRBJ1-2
CASRQGEDGYTF
TGTGCCAGTAGACAGGGGGAAGACGGCTACACCTTC
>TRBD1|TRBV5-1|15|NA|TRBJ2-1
CASSWTGTGINEQFF
TGCGCCAGCAGCTGGACCGGGACAGGGATCAATGAGCAGTTCTTC
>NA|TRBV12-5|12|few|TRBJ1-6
CASGLSGVHLHF
TGTGCTAGTGGTTTGTCGGGGGTTCACCTCCACTTT
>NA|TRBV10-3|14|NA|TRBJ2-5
CAISESKQWKTQYF
TGTGCCATCAGTGAGAGTAAACAGTGGAAGACCCAGTACTTC
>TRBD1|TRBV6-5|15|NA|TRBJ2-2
CASSYSGTGYGELFF
TGTGCCAGCAGTTACTCCGGGACAGGGTACGGGGAGCTGTTTTTT
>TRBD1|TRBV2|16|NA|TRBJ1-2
CASSERRRQGNYGYTF
TGTGCCAGCAGTGAACGGCGTCGACAGGGGAACTATGGCTACACCTTC
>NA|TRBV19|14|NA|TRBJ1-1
CASSIDGRNTEAFF
TGTGCCAGTAGTATAGACGGGAGGAACACTGAAGCTTTCTTT
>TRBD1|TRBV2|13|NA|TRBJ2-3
CASRGNRGNTQYF
TGTGCCAGCAGAGGAAACAGGGGAAATACGCAGTATTTT